One and the same sample provided the 32 T cell receptor beta chains below, sequenced in a study of beta chain features in type 1 diabetes. Isolated RNA was reverse transcribed in full, so expressed TCRB transcripts were sequenced. Measured with immunoSEQ multiplex PCR; TCRdb has only the in-frame clones, and not every one. The sample records approximately 360,000 clones, roughly 12% being singletons. Which antigens these TCRs recognize remains unknown. General study results and limits: Type 1 diabetes patients had TCRB CDR3s that were shorter (moderately but significantly so) in all four CD4+ subsets.

Sequenced input: naive CD4+ T cells from blood. The receptor source for this set is a woman younger than 30 with type 1 diabetes.

V and J are TRBV11-1 and TRBJ2-1; maybe TRBD2 (6 bases). Trimming shortened V by 5 bases and J by 9 bases, and 11 bases separated the two germline ends. The CDR3 runs 12 residues. Germline CDR1 SGHAT, CDR2 FQDESV (reference sequence). The CDR3 region has the DNA TGTGCCAGCAGCCTTCGGCGGGGTGAGCAGTTCTTC. Its translation: CASSLRRGEQFF.

The V gene is TRBV30, the J gene TRBJ1-4; D gene unclear. Between the trimmed V and J ends, which lost 5 bases and 6 bases, there was a span of 7 bases. CDR1 GTSNPN and CDR2 SVGIG come from the germline V gene (reference sequence). This CDR3 comprises 11 residues. CDR3 protein: CAWVTDEKLFF. The CDR3, as DNA: TGTGCCTGGGTTACGGATGAAAAACTGTTTTTT.

The gene calls are TRBV5-1 and TRBJ2-3; the D gene is possibly TRBD2 (6 bases). Germline CDR1 SGHRS, CDR2 YFSETQ. The CDR3 runs to 16 residues. The germline V and J ends were trimmed by 4 bases and 1 base, with 16 bases remaining between them. Here the CDR3 reads CASSLGLTAGTDTQYF. The CDR3, as DNA: TGCGCCAGCAGCCTGGGACTCACGGCGGGCACAGATACGCAGTATTTT.

This sequence joins TRBV7-3 and TRBJ2-7; TRBD2 matches at 13 bases. This CDR3 has 15 residues. The trim removed 3 bases at V and 6 bases at J, leaving 5 bases unmatched. Germline V gives CDR1 SGHTA, CDR2 FQGTGA. The DNA for the CDR3 is TGTGCCAGCAGCTTGGCGGGACTAGCGGGATCCGAGCAGTACTTC. Protein product: CASSLAGLAGSEQYF.

This clone was observed a handful of times. This CDR3 is also generated by other DNA sequences in the sample. The chain uses TRBV7-9 and TRBJ1-2; D gene ambiguous. The germline gives CDR1 SEHNR, CDR2 FQNEAQ (reference sequence). The CDR3 is made up of 12 amino acids. Trimming shortened V by 2 bases and J by 8 bases, and 9 bases separated the two germline ends. The CDR3: CASSLSGGGYTF. CDR3 in DNA: TGTGCCAGCAGCTTATCCGGCGGAGGCTACACCTTC.

This clone was counted a few times. The gene calls are TRBV5-1 and TRBJ2-1, with TRBD2 as a possible D gene (6 bases). Trimming removed 4 bases at V and 3 bases at J, with 17 bases between. Germline V gene sequence: CDR1 SGHRS, CDR2 YFSETQ. The CDR3 has 16 amino acids. CDR3 DNA sequence: TGCGCCAGCAGCCCCGAGGAGGTAGCGGTCTACAATGAGCAGTTCTTC. Protein product: CASSPEEVAVYNEQFF.

A few counts support this clone. The chain links TRBV18 to TRBJ2-7; D is ambiguous. Trimming pared 2 bases from V and 2 bases from J, leaving 7 bases between. In germline, CDR1 is KGHSH, CDR2 LQKENI. The CDR3 consists of 13 residues. CDR3 in DNA: TGTGCCAGCTCACCAGCGGCCCCCTACGAGCAGTACTTC. This translates into CASSPAAPYEQYF.

The chain couples TRBV27 to TRBJ2-3, with 7 bases that match TRBD1. Germline V lookup: CDR1 MNHEY, CDR2 SMNVEV (reference sequence). The CDR3 is made up of 16 amino acids. V lost 3 bases and J lost 4; bases outside the gene matches: 10. CDR3 in DNA: TGTGCCAGCAGTTTTATAGGGACAGCAGGTGCAGATACGCAGTATTTT. It translates to CASSFIGTAGADTQYF.

This clone has more than one count but fewer than ten. The same CDR3 is also encoded by other DNA sequences in this sample. This chain links TRBV20-1 with TRBJ1-1; weak D call: TRBD1 (5 bases). V was shortened by 7 bases and J by 2 bases, with 8 bases between the two germline ends. This CDR3 spans 11 amino acids. Germline-derived CDR1 and CDR2 are DFQATT and SNEGSKA (reference sequence). CDR3: CSGQGNTEAFF. In nucleotides, the CDR3 is TGCAGTGGTCAGGGCAACACTGAAGCTTTCTTT.

This clone was recorded a few times. V and J are TRBV28 and TRBJ2-2, with D perhaps TRBD1 (6 bases). The CDR3 is 15 residues long. Trimming took off 6 bases at V and 6 bases at J, with 17 bases between the two ends. Germline V gene data show CDR1 as MDHEN and CDR2 as SYDVKM. CDR3 amino acids: CASSPPPTGPGELFF. For the CDR3, the DNA is TGTGCCAGCAGCCCCCCCCCGACAGGTCCCGGGGAGCTGTTTTTT.

This clone turned up a few times. The chain employs TRBV28 and TRBJ1-1; a possible D gene is TRBD1 (6 bases). The V end lost 6 bases, the J end lost 1 base, and 15 bases lay between the germline ends. Per the germline V gene, CDR1 is MDHEN and CDR2 is SYDVKM. This CDR3 contains 15 residues. The CDR3 coding sequence is TGTGCCAGCAGGACAGGAGAAGCGGCGAACACTGAAGCTTTCTTT. Its translation is CASRTGEAANTEAFF.

There are a few counts of this clone. The V gene is TRBV28, the J gene TRBJ2-1; 8 nucleotides align to TRBD2. Unmatched junction bases numbered 9, after V lost 6 bases and J lost 5 bases. This CDR3 is 15 amino acids long. Germline assignment: CDR1 MDHEN and CDR2 SYDVKM. The CDR3 loop reads CASRASGLENNEQFF. The CDR3 nucleotides read TGTGCCAGCAGAGCCTCGGGACTAGAGAACAATGAGCAGTTCTTC.

The chain couples TRBV12-5 to TRBJ2-5; D perhaps matches TRBD2 (6 bases). V lost 4 bases and J 5 bases, leaving 11 bases between the germline ends. This CDR3 has 13 residues. Germline CDR1 reads LGHNT; CDR2 reads FRNRAP. The CDR3 region is CASGSGLGETQYF. For the CDR3, the DNA is TGTGCTAGTGGTTCGGGACTGGGGGAGACCCAGTACTTC.

On this clone: Within the sample, other DNA sequences also encode this same CDR3. The J gene is TRBJ1-1, the V gene TRBV9; the D is unclear. From germline, CDR1 is SGDLS and CDR2 YYNGEE. The CDR3 totals 14 residues. Trimming stripped 0 bases from V and 5 bases from J, with 11 bases between. CDR3 DNA: TGTGCCAGCAGCGTAGTGCCGGGTTCGACTGAAGCTTTCTTT. It is translated as CASSVVPGSTEAFF.

This clone was observed a few times. The V call is TRBV11-1, the J call TRBJ2-7, with 9 bases aligning to TRBD1. The V gene's germline CDR1 is SGHAT and CDR2 FQDESV (reference sequence). CDR3 length equals 16 residues. The ends lost 5 bases at V and 4 bases at J; junction bases unmatched: 12. The CDR3 sequence is CASSPTRDRVLYEQYF. CDR3 nucleotides: TGTGCCAGCAGCCCGACCCGGGACAGGGTGTTATACGAGCAGTACTTC.

This clone was counted a few times. J is TRBJ1-2 and V is TRBV10-1; D not certain. The CDR3 loop spans 13 amino acids. Germline V gene data show CDR1 as WNHNN and CDR2 as SYGVQD (reference sequence). Trimming took off 5 bases at V and 14 bases at J, with 21 bases between the two ends. In DNA form, the CDR3 reads TGCGCCAGCAGTCCACAGCGGTTTGGTAGTCGGACCTTC. Its translation: CASSPQRFGSRTF.

The chain combines TRBV15 with TRBJ1-1; D ambiguous. Germline V gene data show CDR1 as LNHNV and CDR2 as YYDKDF (reference sequence). This CDR3 has 13 residues. V dropped 4 bases and J dropped 3 bases, with 9 bases sitting between them. This CDR3 reads CATSIRLDTEAFF. CDR3 DNA: TGTGCCACCAGCATCCGACTGGACACTGAAGCTTTCTTT.

This clone has only a few counts. The rearrangement links TRBV30 to TRBJ2-7; TRBD1 agrees at 8 bases. Germline-derived CDR1 and CDR2 are GTSNPN and SVGIG (reference sequence). V dropped 0 bases and J dropped 1; count of bases not matched to a gene: 8. The CDR3 totals 16 residues. As DNA, the CDR3 is TGTGCCTGGAGTGTACCTAGGCAGGGGGCTTCCTACGAGCAGTACTTC. This encodes CAWSVPRQGASYEQYF.

This clone was picked up one time. In the same sample, other DNA sequences code for this CDR3. V and J are TRBV15 and TRBJ1-1; D remains ambiguous. The CDR3 contains 13 residues. Germline V gene sequence: CDR1 LNHNV, CDR2 YYDKDF (reference sequence). V was clipped by 5 bases and J by 2 bases, with 9 bases between them. The chain's CDR3 is CATSRGGNTEAFF. The DNA of the CDR3 is TGTGCCACCAGCCGGGGTGGCAACACTGAAGCTTTCTTT.

This clone was seen a few times. The chain has TRBV29-1 and TRBJ1-2; TRBD1 is a possible D gene (6 bases). The germline V gene has CDR1 SQVTM and CDR2 ANQGSEA. Between the trimmed V and J ends, which lost 5 bases and 8 bases, there was a span of 15 bases. The CDR3 runs 12 residues. CDR3 bases: TGCAGCGTTCCCTCGCGGGGGCTCGGCTACACCTTC. This sequence encodes CSVPSRGLGYTF.

The CDR3 nucleotides read TGTGCCTCCGGGACAGGGGGAACCGGGGAGCTGTTTTTT. Protein: CASGTGGTGELFF. The chain couples TRBV30 to TRBJ2-2, with 11 bases identical to TRBD1. Trimming removed 7 bases from V and 5 bases from J; junction bases left unmatched: 3. Germline-derived CDR1 and CDR2 are GTSNPN and SVGIG (reference sequence). This CDR3 has 13 amino acids.

This chain joins TRBV29-1 and TRBJ1-4; D unresolved. The V gene's germline CDR1 is SQVTM and CDR2 ANQGSEA. Trimming stripped 7 bases from V and 8 bases from J, with 11 bases between. This CDR3 is 11 amino acids long. The CDR3 sequence: CSAGLAEKLFF. CDR3 bases: TGCAGCGCTGGACTAGCCGAAAAACTGTTTTTT. The complete variable domain, with remaining parts taken from reference TRBV29-1 and TRBJ1-4, reads SAVISQKPSRDICQRGTSLTIQCQVDSQVTMMFWYRQQPGQSLTLIATANQGSEATYESGFVIDKFPISRPNLTFSTLTVSNMSPEDSSIYLCSAGLAEKLFFGSGTQLSVL.

This clone was seen more than once but under ten times. The genes are TRBV7-9 and TRBJ2-7; possibly TRBD1 for D (6 bases). The germline CDR1 and CDR2 sequences are SEHNR and FQNEAQ (reference sequence). The CDR3 totals 15 residues. V shed 1 base and J shed 3 bases, with 13 bases lying between them. CDR3 DNA sequence: TGTGCCAGCAGCTTAGAGTGGGGGCGTCGCTACGAGCAGTACTTC. It is translated as CASSLEWGRRYEQYF. Full variable domain (remainder filled in from reference TRBV7-9 and TRBJ2-7): DTGVSQNPRHKITKRGQNVTFRCDPISEHNRLYWYRQTLGQGPEFLTYFQNEAQLEKSRLLSDRFSAERPKGSFSTLEIQRTEQGDSAMYLCASSLEWGRRYEQYFGPGTRLTVT.

This chain uses TRBV4-1 with TRBJ2-7, with TRBD2 matching over 10 bases. Germline assignment: CDR1 MGHRA and CDR2 YSYEKL. V trimming: 4 bases; J trimming: 6 bases; junction bases outside the gene matches: 6. This CDR3 region has 14 residues. CDR3 protein: CASSPGVAGGEQYF. DNA of the CDR3: TGCGCCAGCAGCCCCGGTGTAGCGGGAGGCGAGCAGTACTTC.

The chain couples TRBV7-9 to TRBJ1-6, with 9 nucleotides matching TRBD1. The J segment lost 7 bases and the V segment lost 5 bases, leaving 9 bases of the junction unmatched. The CDR3 spans 16 residues. Germline V lookup: CDR1 SEHNR, CDR2 FQNEAQ (reference sequence). CDR3 in DNA: TGTGCCAGCAGCCGCGTGGGACAGGGAAACAATTCACCCCTCCACTTT. Translated: CASSRVGQGNNSPLHF.

This clone was seen a handful of times. The chain joins TRBV7-9 to TRBJ2-7; 11 nucleotides agree with TRBD2. With 5 bases clipped from V and 2 bases from J, the junction kept 8 bases outside the gene matches. This CDR3 is 16 amino acids long. Per germline, CDR1 SEHNR and CDR2 FQNEAQ (reference sequence). In DNA form, the CDR3 reads TGTGCCAGCAGCCCCGGGACTAGCGGAGTCGCCTACGAGCAGTACTTC. Amino acid sequence: CASSPGTSGVAYEQYF. Using reference TRBV7-9 and TRBJ2-7 for the parts outside the CDR3, the full variable domain is DTGVSQNPRHKITKRGQNVTFRCDPISEHNRLYWYRQTLGQGPEFLTYFQNEAQLEKSRLLSDRFSAERPKGSFSTLEIQRTEQGDSAMYLCASSPGTSGVAYEQYFGPGTRLTVT.

The chain is built from TRBV11-2 and TRBJ2-7; 7 positions agree with TRBD1. From germline, CDR1 is SGHAT and CDR2 FQNNGV. The CDR3 is made up of 13 amino acids. Germline trimming cut 10 bases from V and 2 bases from J; bases unmatched to any gene: 8. CDR3 in amino acids: CAIIRQGTYEQYF. The CDR3 DNA reads TGTGCCATCATACGACAGGGCACCTACGAGCAGTACTTC. Together with reference TRBV11-2 and TRBJ2-7, the CDR3 gives the full variable domain: EAGVAQSPRYKIIEKRQSVAFWCNPISGHATLYWYQQILGQGPKLLIQFQNNGVVDDSQLPKDRFSAERLKGVDSTLKIQPAKLEDSAVYLCAIIRQGTYEQYFGPGTRLTVT.

The chain carries TRBV30 and TRBJ1-3; D gene ambiguous. CDR1 is GTSNPN and CDR2 is SVGIG in the germline V gene (reference sequence). The CDR3 runs to 13 residues. CDR3 DNA: TGTGGTAGGAGCGACTCCTCTGGAAACACCATATATTTT. Encoded protein: CGRSDSSGNTIYF.

The chain recombines TRBV11-2 with TRBJ1-4; D gene ambiguous. Trimming removed 3 bases from V and 5 bases from J, with 4 bases in between. Germline CDR1 SGHAT, CDR2 FQNNGV. The CDR3 is 12 residues long. In DNA, the CDR3 is TGTGCCAGCAGCTTGCGGAATGAAAAACTGTTTTTT. Amino acids: CASSLRNEKLFF.

This clone was seen a few times. V is TRBV4-3 and J is TRBJ1-4, with 7 bases lining up with TRBD1. This CDR3 is built from 16 residues. Looked up from germline, CDR1 is LGHNA and CDR2 is YSLEER. The V gene end was trimmed by 4 bases and the J gene end by 0 bases; junction bases not matched to a gene: 5. CDR3 sequence (DNA): TGCGCCAGCAGCCCCCGACAGGGTGCAACTAATGAAAAACTGTTTTTT. The encoded protein is CASSPRQGATNEKLFF.

This chain connects TRBV27 to TRBJ1-2; tentatively, D is TRBD1 (5 bases). Per germline, CDR1 MNHEY and CDR2 SMNVEV (reference sequence). V lost 6 bases, J lost 5 bases, and 16 bases lay in between. The CDR3 totals 14 residues. Here the CDR3 reads CASSSLRGNYGYTF. In DNA form, the CDR3 reads TGTGCCAGCAGCAGTTTAAGGGGAAATTATGGCTACACCTTC.

The chain recombines TRBV28 with TRBJ2-7; D uncertain. Germline V gives CDR1 MDHEN, CDR2 SYDVKM. V lost 1 base to trimming and J lost 0 bases, with 7 bases between them. The CDR3 is 14 amino acids. CDR3 nucleotide sequence: TGTGCCAGCAGTTTATTCCGGAGCTCCTACGAGCAGTACTTC. It is translated as CASSLFRSSYEQYF.